What follows are 22 T cell receptor beta chains derived from one specimen sequenced in a study of OX40 agonist ivuxolimab in advanced cancers. TCRdb keeps only in-frame clones here, not all; method: immunoSEQ multiplex PCR. There are tens of thousands of clones in the sample; 85% occur only once, and approximately 2.2% lies in the top ten. The sequenced sample was CD4+ or CD8+ T cells sorted from blood, obtained in a trial of the OX40 agonist ivuxolimab. The receptors were gathered from an adult with an advanced solid tumor such as melanoma, head and neck, liver or kidney cancer.

This chain joins TRBV27 and TRBJ2-7; the match to TRBD2 covers 9 bases. V was pared by 3 bases and J by 3 bases, with 15 bases of the junction left unmatched. Per the germline V gene, CDR1 is MNHEY and CDR2 is SMNVEV (reference sequence). The CDR3 is made up of 18 amino acids. The CDR3: CASSFPLAGVPLYYEQYF. In DNA, the CDR3 is TGTGCCAGCAGTTTCCCTTTAGCGGGGGTCCCCTTATACTACGAGCAGTACTTC.

This clone was observed a single time. This rearrangement joins TRBV19 to TRBJ1-2; unclear D gene. Germline-derived CDR1 and CDR2 are LNHDA and SQIVND (reference sequence). Between the trimmed V and J ends, which lost 2 bases and 3 bases, there was a span of 7 bases. CDR3 length equals 13 residues. This chain's CDR3 is CASSITQYYGYTF. CDR3 bases: TGTGCCAGTAGTATAACACAGTACTATGGCTACACCTTC.

V and J are TRBV30 and TRBJ1-1, with D uncertain. The CDR3 contains 13 residues. Germline-derived CDR1 and CDR2 are GTSNPN and SVGIG (reference sequence). The V and J ends lost 2 bases and 2 bases respectively, with 9 bases between them. In DNA, the CDR3 is TGTGCCTGGAGTCCCAGCTACAACACTGAAGCTTTCTTT. It encodes CAWSPSYNTEAFF.

This chain links TRBV27 with TRBJ2-7; 8 nucleotides line up with TRBD1. V was pared by 4 bases and J by 5 bases, with 7 bases of the junction left unmatched. CDR1 and CDR2 (germline): MNHEY, SMNVEV (reference sequence). This CDR3 is built from 14 residues. The CDR3 loop is CASSSYRGKDEQYF. Here the CDR3 DNA reads TGTGCCAGCAGTTCTTACAGGGGGAAAGACGAGCAGTACTTC.

The chain recombines TRBV7-2 with TRBJ2-7; 7 bases map to TRBD2. V was clipped by 2 bases and J by 7 bases; unmatched bases: 11. The germline V gene encodes CDR1 SGHTA and CDR2 FQGNSA. CDR3 size: 15 residues. The CDR3 protein is CASSLYSGRNPEQYF. The CDR3 coding sequence is TGTGCCAGCAGCTTATATAGCGGGCGTAACCCTGAGCAGTACTTC.

A single count supports this clone. This sequence joins TRBV18 and TRBJ2-7, with 7 nucleotides matching TRBD1. Germline loops: CDR1 KGHSH, CDR2 LQKENI. After removal of 3 bases from V and 3 bases from J, the junction contained 2 bases not matched to a gene. This CDR3 is built from 13 residues. CDR3 residues: CASSPTGVYEQYF. CDR3 nucleotide sequence: TGTGCCAGCTCACCTACAGGGGTCTACGAGCAGTACTTC. The complete variable domain, with remaining parts taken from reference TRBV18 and TRBJ2-7, reads NAGVMQNPRHLVRRRGQEARLRCSPMKGHSHVYWYRQLPEEGLKFMVYLQKENIIDESGMPKERFSAEFPKEGPSILRIQQVVRGDSAAYFCASSPTGVYEQYFGPGTRLTVT.

The sample holds one count of this clone. The chain is built from TRBV2 and TRBJ1-1; the D gene is possibly TRBD1 (5 bases). Germline-derived CDR1 and CDR2 are SNHLY and FYNNEI. The V end lost 3 bases, the J end lost 5 bases, and 13 bases lay between the germline ends. CDR3 size: 14 residues. The CDR3 coding sequence is TGTGCCAGCAGTGAGAACAGGAGGGTGACTGAAGCTTTCTTT. Translation: CASSENRRVTEAFF.

The chain links TRBV15 to TRBJ1-5, with D unresolved. The CDR3 length is 17 residues. CDR1 and CDR2 (germline): LNHNV, YYDKDF (reference sequence). Trimming left V 1 base short and J 2 bases short, with 15 bases between. The DNA for the CDR3 is TGTGCCACCAGCAGAGGCCCGTCATTAGGCGGCAATCAGCCCCAGCATTTT. Its translation is CATSRGPSLGGNQPQHF.

This clone has only a few counts. The J gene is TRBJ2-7, the V gene TRBV18; 10 bases align to TRBD1. Germline CDR1 KGHSH, CDR2 LQKENI. CDR3 size: 13 residues. The junction had 8 bases not matched to a gene; V was cut back by 8 bases and J by 7 bases. In DNA form, the CDR3 reads TGTGCCAGCACTCGACAGGGGGCGCTTGAGCAGTACTTC. Protein: CASTRQGALEQYF.

The V gene is TRBV5-5, the J gene TRBJ2-2; D ambiguous. The CDR3 runs 15 residues. The germline V gene encodes CDR1 SGHKS and CDR2 YYEKEE (reference sequence). Trimming cost V 4 bases and J 0 bases, with 10 bases left between them. The CDR3 DNA sequence: TGTGCCAGCAGCACAAGAAGTACGAACACCGGGGAGCTGTTTTTT. As protein: CASSTRSTNTGELFF.

CDR3 nucleotide sequence: TGTGCCAGCAGTTACTCGCCGGGGGACTACGAGCAGTACTTC. Translation: CASSYSPGDYEQYF. The chain recombines TRBV6-9 with TRBJ2-7, with D perhaps TRBD2 (6 bases). Germline V gene lookup returns CDR1 MNHGY and CDR2 SVAAGI. The CDR3 runs 14 residues. V lost 3 bases to trimming and J lost 3 bases, with 12 bases between them.

This chain connects TRBV6-5 to TRBJ2-3; 7 nucleotides agree with TRBD1. Trimming cost V 0 bases and J 4 bases; bases outside gene matches: 7. CDR1 is MNHEY and CDR2 is SVGAGI in the germline V gene. The CDR3 has 16 residues. The CDR3: CASSYSTQGTADTQYF. CDR3 DNA: TGTGCCAGCAGTTACTCGACACAGGGGACCGCAGATACGCAGTATTTT.

This clone appeared a few times. The J gene is TRBJ1-6, the V gene TRBV7-8, with D possibly matching TRBD1 (6 bases). There are 15 residues in the CDR3. The germline CDR1 and CDR2 sequences are SGHVS and FQNEAQ. V shed 5 bases and J shed 6 bases, with 14 bases lying between them. DNA of the CDR3: TGTGCCAGCAGCCCCCAGGGGCAATCTAATTCACCCCTCCACTTT. The encoded protein is CASSPQGQSNSPLHF.

The chain has TRBV19 and TRBJ2-5, with D possibly matching TRBD1 (6 bases). Germline assignment: CDR1 LNHDA and CDR2 SQIVND (reference sequence). V dropped 7 bases and J dropped 1 base, with 10 bases sitting between them. CDR3 length: 13 amino acids. CDR3 bases: TGTGCCAGTAATACAGGGTCCCAAGAGACCCAGTACTTC. Its protein product is CASNTGSQETQYF.

This chain links TRBV19 with TRBJ2-2; D call uncertain. The CDR3 consists of 15 residues. Germline CDR1 LNHDA, CDR2 SQIVND (reference sequence). V was pared by 5 bases and J by 0 bases, with 10 bases between. This chain's CDR3 is CASSLAGTNTGELFF. The CDR3 DNA sequence: TGTGCCAGTAGTCTCGCAGGAACGAACACCGGGGAGCTGTTTTTT. Combining the CDR3 with reference TRBV19 and TRBJ2-2 gives the whole variable domain DGGITQSPKYLFRKEGQNVTLSCEQNLNHDAMYWYRQDPGQGLRLIYYSQIVNDFQKGDIAEGYSVSREKKESFPLTVTSAQKNPTAFYLCASSLAGTNTGELFFGEGSRLTVL.

J is TRBJ2-3 and V is TRBV7-3; D not resolved. This CDR3 spans 12 amino acids. V gave up 2 bases and J gave up 4 bases, with 4 bases separating them. The germline CDR1 and CDR2 sequences are SGHTA and FQGTGA. CDR3: CASSLGPDTQYF. The CDR3 bases are TGTGCCAGCAGCTTAGGTCCAGATACGCAGTATTTT.

Worth noting for this clone: The junction differs from germline at one of its ends, possibly a read error. The genes are TRBV7-2 and TRBJ2-4; D is unresolved. CDR1 and CDR2 from the germline V gene are SGHTA and FQGNSA. The CDR3 totals 16 residues. The CDR3 bases are TGTGCCAGCGGCTTAAGGCCCTTCCTAGCCAAAAACATTCAGTACTTC. This encodes CASGLRPFLAKNIQYF. The full variable domain, completed using reference TRBV7-2 and TRBJ2-4, is GAGVSQSPSNKVTEKGKDVELRCDPISGHTALYWYRQSLGQGLEFLIYFQGNSAPDKSGLPSDRFSAERTGGSVSTLTIQRTQQEDSAVYLCASGLRPFLAKNIQYFGAGTRLSVL.

This chain links TRBV11-2 with TRBJ2-5; D is uncertain. Germline CDR1 and CDR2: SGHAT and FQNNGV. This CDR3 is 12 amino acids long. Trimming pared 0 bases from V and 5 bases from J, leaving 4 bases between. This CDR3 is CASSLERETQYF. The CDR3 DNA sequence: TGTGCCAGCAGCTTAGAACGGGAGACCCAGTACTTC.

This chain connects TRBV9 to TRBJ1-6, with TRBD1 identical over 8 bases. CDR1 is SGDLS, CDR2 YYNGEE, per germline. The CDR3 sequence is 14 residues long. J was trimmed by 8 bases and V by 2 bases; bases with no gene match: 3. CDR3 sequence reads: CASSVGQGYSPLHF. CDR3 coding DNA: TGTGCCAGCAGCGTCGGACAGGGTTATTCACCCCTCCACTTT.

In the case of this clone: Other nucleotide sequences from this sample produce the same CDR3. The chain recombines TRBV4-1 with TRBJ1-3, with unresolved D. The CDR3 covers 14 residues. Trimming stripped 5 bases from V and 0 bases from J, with 8 bases between. Germline CDR1 reads MGHRA; CDR2 reads YSYEKL. CDR3 nucleotides: TGCGCCAGCAGCACGAGAGGCTCTGGAAACACCATATATTTT. It translates to CASSTRGSGNTIYF.

This chain links TRBV5-1 with TRBJ1-1; 7 bases align to TRBD1. The CDR3 length is 16 residues. The junction had 9 bases not matched to a gene; V was cut back by 2 bases and J by 2 bases. Germline-derived CDR1 and CDR2 are SGHRS and YFSETQ. CDR3 sequence: CASSLGARQGNTEAFF. The DNA of the CDR3 is TGCGCCAGCAGCTTAGGGGCTAGACAGGGTAACACTGAAGCTTTCTTT.

This chain uses TRBV11-2 with TRBJ1-2; 10 bases agree with TRBD1. This CDR3 is 17 amino acids long. Germline V gives CDR1 SGHAT, CDR2 FQNNGV. The V and J ends lost 5 bases and 2 bases, in that order; junction bases with no gene match: 11. The CDR3 coding sequence is TGTGCCAGCAGCCCTGGTTCCGGGACAGGGGCCAACTATGGCTACACCTTC. Encoded protein: CASSPGSGTGANYGYTF. Complete variable domain (other parts from reference TRBV11-2 and TRBJ1-2): EAGVAQSPRYKIIEKRQSVAFWCNPISGHATLYWYQQILGQGPKLLIQFQNNGVVDDSQLPKDRFSAERLKGVDSTLKIQPAKLEDSAVYLCASSPGSGTGANYGYTFGSGTRLTVV.